The clone carrying this T cell receptor beta chain has just a few counts. No antigen is known for it. Primers included in the PCR were 60 Vbeta and 13 Jbeta primers. Method: immunoSEQ multiplex PCR; TCRdb's copy keeps in-frame clones and lacks some. In the table there are 100,000 or so clones, over 70% of which are singletons. The sample is drawn from a study of cytomegalovirus exposure and HLA in healthy donors. Notes on the study in general: Reported results showed that the classifier diagnosed cytomegalovirus status with high specificity and sensitivity. Only CMV serostatus was available as immune exposure information. Further analysis was carried out later, and it showed several of the most significant clusters appearing linked to common viral pathogens. Later analysis demonstrated an association between a missense DCLRE1C variant and TCR beta V- and J-gene trimming.

CDR3 length: 13 amino acids. V lost 4 bases to trimming and J lost 6 bases; unmatched junction nucleotides: 1. Germline CDR1 LNHDA, CDR2 SQIVND (reference sequence). The TCR was taken from a male donor in good health and CMV-seronegative. The chain is built from TRBV19 and TRBJ2-1; 9 bases match TRBD1. The source material was PBMCs. DNA for the CDR3: TGTGCCAGTAGTAGGGACAGGGCCAATGAGCAGTTCTTC. Residues: CASSRDRANEQFF.